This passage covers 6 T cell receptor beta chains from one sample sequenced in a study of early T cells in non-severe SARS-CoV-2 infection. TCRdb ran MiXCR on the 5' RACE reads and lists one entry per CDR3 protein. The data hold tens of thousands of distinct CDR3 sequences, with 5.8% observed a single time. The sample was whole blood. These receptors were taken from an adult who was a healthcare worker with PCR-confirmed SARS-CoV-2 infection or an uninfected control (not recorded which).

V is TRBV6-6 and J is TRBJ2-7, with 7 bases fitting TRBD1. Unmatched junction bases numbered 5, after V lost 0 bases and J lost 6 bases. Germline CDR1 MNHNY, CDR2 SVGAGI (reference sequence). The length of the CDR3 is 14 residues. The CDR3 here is CASSYSGTEVEQYF. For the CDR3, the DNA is TGTGCCAGCAGTTACTCTGGGACAGAAGTCGAGCAGTACTTC.

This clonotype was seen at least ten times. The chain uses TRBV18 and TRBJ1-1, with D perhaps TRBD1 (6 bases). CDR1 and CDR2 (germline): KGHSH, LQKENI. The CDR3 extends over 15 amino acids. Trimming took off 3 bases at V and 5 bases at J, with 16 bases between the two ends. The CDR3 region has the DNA TGTGCCAGCTCACCCCGGACAGATGGGGGAACTGAAGCTTTCTTT. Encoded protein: CASSPRTDGGTEAFF.

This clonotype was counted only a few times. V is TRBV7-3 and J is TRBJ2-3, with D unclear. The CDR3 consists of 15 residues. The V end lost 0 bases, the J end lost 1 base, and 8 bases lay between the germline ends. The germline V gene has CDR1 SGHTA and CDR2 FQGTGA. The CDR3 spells CASSLTGQGTDTQYF. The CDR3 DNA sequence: TGTGCCAGCAGCTTAACAGGGCAGGGCACAGATACGCAGTATTTT.

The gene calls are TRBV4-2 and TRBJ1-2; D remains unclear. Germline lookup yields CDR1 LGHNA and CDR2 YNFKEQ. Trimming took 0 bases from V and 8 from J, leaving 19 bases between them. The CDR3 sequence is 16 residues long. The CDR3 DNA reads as TGTGCCAGCAGCCAAGAAAGGGTCCAACCGGCAGGCGGCTACACCTTC. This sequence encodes CASSQERVQPAGGYTF.

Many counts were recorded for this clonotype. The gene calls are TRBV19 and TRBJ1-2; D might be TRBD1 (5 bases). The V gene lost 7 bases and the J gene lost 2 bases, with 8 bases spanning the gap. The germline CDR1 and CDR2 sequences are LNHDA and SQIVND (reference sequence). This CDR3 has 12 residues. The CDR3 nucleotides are TGTGCCAGTACAGGGATGAACTATGGCTACACCTTC. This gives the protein CASTGMNYGYTF.

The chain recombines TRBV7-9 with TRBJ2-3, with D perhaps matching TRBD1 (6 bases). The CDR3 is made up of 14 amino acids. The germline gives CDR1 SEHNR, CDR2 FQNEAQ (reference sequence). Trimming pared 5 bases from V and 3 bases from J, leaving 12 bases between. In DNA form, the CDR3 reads TGTGCCAGCAGCCGGGGCAGGGGTACAGATACGCAGTATTTT. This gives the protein CASSRGRGTDTQYF.